These 15 T cell receptor beta chains were sequenced from one sample in a study of blood T cells in healthy people across ages. It was with a sample-barcoded 5' primer and a J-beta primer mix that a second PCR of roughly 7 to 11 cycles was run. TCRdb called the 5' RACE reads again in MiXCR, with one record for every CDR3 protein. Among around 1,900,000 distinct CDR3 sequences listed, around 42% were seen once. The sample consisted of blood. The receptors stem from a human donor in good health.

The chain employs TRBV7-2 and TRBJ2-5; TRBD2 is a possible D gene (5 bases). Germline loops: CDR1 SGHTA, CDR2 FQGNSA. V gave up 6 bases and J gave up 5 bases, with 13 bases separating them. CDR3 length: 13 amino acids. In nucleotides, the CDR3 is TGTGCCAGCAGAGTGGGGAGAGGTGAGACCCAGTACTTC. Protein sequence: CASRVGRGETQYF.

This clonotype was observed a handful of times. The chain uses TRBV6-5 and TRBJ1-5; 7 nucleotides agree with TRBD1. Germline values: CDR1 MNHEY, CDR2 SVGAGI. V lost 5 bases to trimming and J lost 2 bases; unmatched junction nucleotides: 6. CDR3 length equals 15 residues. The CDR3 loop reads CASSPQGWGNQPQHF. The DNA for the CDR3 is TGTGCCAGCAGTCCACAGGGGTGGGGCAATCAGCCCCAGCATTTT.

The V and J genes are TRBV7-3 and TRBJ1-2, with a possible D match to TRBD1 (5 bases). The V gene lost 6 bases and the J gene lost 1 base, with 12 bases spanning the gap. From germline, CDR1 is SGHTA and CDR2 FQGTGA. The CDR3 length is 14 residues. CDR3 loop: CASSYAGNNYGYTF. The CDR3, as DNA: TGTGCCAGCAGTTACGCAGGGAATAACTATGGCTACACCTTC.

The sample holds a few counts of this clonotype. The chain has TRBV20-1 and TRBJ2-7; D unresolved. CDR1 and CDR2 from the germline V gene are DFQATT and SNEGSKA (reference sequence). The CDR3 spans 12 residues. V was pared by 8 bases and J by 4 bases, with 15 bases between. The CDR3 protein is CSSYGRHYEQYF. DNA for the CDR3: TGCAGTTCATATGGACGGCATTACGAGCAGTACTTC.

This clonotype was counted between two and nine times. The chain uses TRBV7-9 and TRBJ1-2; 9 nucleotides agree with TRBD1. With 4 bases clipped from V and 7 bases from J, the junction kept 7 bases outside the gene matches. The CDR3 extends over 14 amino acids. Germline V gene data show CDR1 as SEHNR and CDR2 as FQNEAQ (reference sequence). Written as DNA, the CDR3 is TGTGCCAGCAGCTATGGGACAGGGAAGGGTGGCTACACCTTC. Its translation: CASSYGTGKGGYTF.

This clonotype turned up a few times. CDR3 DNA sequence: TGCAGCGTTGAGAGATGGGGGACTAGCCGGACAGATACGCAGTATTTT. Its protein product is CSVERWGTSRTDTQYF. This rearrangement joins TRBV29-1 to TRBJ2-3, with TRBD2 matching over 9 bases. The germline V gene encodes CDR1 SQVTM and CDR2 ANQGSEA. With 3 bases clipped from V and 3 bases from J, the junction kept 10 bases outside the gene matches. The CDR3 consists of 16 residues.

Concerning this clonotype: The germline gene is not matched at one end of the junction; a read error may be the cause. This chain connects TRBV12-3 or TRBV12-4 to TRBJ2-1; the D gene is possibly TRBD2 (6 bases). This CDR3 comprises 14 residues. The CDR3 nucleotides read TGCGCCAGCAGGCCTTTGCGTTGGAGGGTCGAGCAGTTCTTC. Its translation is CASRPLRWRVEQFF.

This clonotype has only a few counts. The rearrangement links TRBV7-3 to TRBJ2-1; 12 bases map to TRBD1. Unmatched junction bases numbered 3, after V lost 3 bases and J lost 9 bases. Germline CDR1 SGHTA, CDR2 FQGTGA. The CDR3 is 14 residues long. CDR3 loop: CASSFGTGGTEQFF. The CDR3, as DNA: TGTGCCAGCAGCTTCGGGACAGGGGGCACTGAGCAGTTCTTC.

This clonotype was detected only once. The chain couples TRBV5-1 to TRBJ1-5; D is undetermined. V was pared by 0 bases and J by 6 bases, with 13 bases between. The CDR3 has 15 residues. The germline gives CDR1 SGHRS, CDR2 YFSETQ. The DNA of the CDR3 is TGCGCCAGCAGCTTGGCCGGTACGTCCGGTCAGCCCCAGCATTTT. It yields the protein CASSLAGTSGQPQHF. The whole variable domain, filled in from reference TRBV5-1 and TRBJ1-5, reads KAGVTQTPRYLIKTRGQQVTLSCSPISGHRSVSWYQQTPGQGLQFLFEYFSETQRNKGNFPGRFSGRQFSNSRSEMNVSTLELGDSALYLCASSLAGTSGQPQHFGDGTRLSIL.

With respect to this clonotype: Sequence at one end of the junction differs from germline and may be a read error. The V and J genes are TRBV12-3 or TRBV12-4 and TRBJ2-3; 14 positions agree with TRBD2. This CDR3 contains 17 residues. CDR3 DNA: TGTGCCGGCAGTCCCAGGGGACTAGCGGGGGCAATGGATACGCAGTATTTT. It specifies CAGSPRGLAGAMDTQYF.

This clonotype occurred many times. CDR3 in DNA: TGTGCCTGGAGTGTACTTGGGGACCTCAGAGGCACAGATACGCAGTATTTT. It yields the protein CAWSVLGDLRGTDTQYF. V usage is TRBV30 and J usage is TRBJ2-3; tentatively, D is TRBD1 or TRBD2 (5 bases each). This CDR3 is 17 amino acids long. The V end lost 0 bases, the J end lost 1 base, and 17 bases lay between the germline ends. Looked up from germline, CDR1 is GTSNPN and CDR2 is SVGIG (reference sequence).

The chain carries TRBV20-1 and TRBJ2-1; TRBD1 matches at 7 bases. CDR3 length equals 13 residues. Germline V gene lookup returns CDR1 DFQATT and CDR2 SNEGSKA (reference sequence). J lost 3 bases, V lost 5 bases, and 4 bases had no gene match. The CDR3 sequence is CSARQGNYNEQFF. In nucleotides, the CDR3 is TGCAGTGCTCGACAGGGTAACTACAATGAGCAGTTCTTC.

This clonotype has just a few counts. The chain has TRBV11-2 and TRBJ1-2; 8 bases align to TRBD1. This CDR3 region has 17 residues. The germline gives CDR1 SGHAT, CDR2 FQNNGV. Losses at the gene ends were 2 bases for V and 0 bases for J; bases not matched to a gene: 8. The CDR3 sequence: CASSLNRDRKSNYGYTF. The CDR3 DNA sequence: TGTGCCAGCAGCTTAAATCGGGACAGGAAATCTAACTATGGCTACACCTTC.

V usage is TRBV10-3 and J usage is TRBJ2-3; possibly TRBD2 for D (5 bases). Germline CDR1 and CDR2: ENHRY and SYGVKD. With 4 bases removed from V and 2 bases from J, the gap between germline ends came to 7 bases. The CDR3 consists of 13 residues. CDR3 region: CAISGGYTDTQYF. CDR3 bases: TGTGCCATCAGTGGAGGGTACACAGATACGCAGTATTTT.

The rearrangement uses TRBV4-1 and TRBJ2-1; possible D gene TRBD2, 6 bases. Germline assignment: CDR1 MGHRA and CDR2 YSYEKL. V lost 0 bases, J lost 5 bases, and 20 bases lay in between. This CDR3 region has 18 residues. This CDR3 is CASSQDGSMSGAHNEQFF. In nucleotides, the CDR3 is TGCGCCAGCAGCCAAGATGGATCGATGTCGGGAGCCCACAATGAGCAGTTCTTC.